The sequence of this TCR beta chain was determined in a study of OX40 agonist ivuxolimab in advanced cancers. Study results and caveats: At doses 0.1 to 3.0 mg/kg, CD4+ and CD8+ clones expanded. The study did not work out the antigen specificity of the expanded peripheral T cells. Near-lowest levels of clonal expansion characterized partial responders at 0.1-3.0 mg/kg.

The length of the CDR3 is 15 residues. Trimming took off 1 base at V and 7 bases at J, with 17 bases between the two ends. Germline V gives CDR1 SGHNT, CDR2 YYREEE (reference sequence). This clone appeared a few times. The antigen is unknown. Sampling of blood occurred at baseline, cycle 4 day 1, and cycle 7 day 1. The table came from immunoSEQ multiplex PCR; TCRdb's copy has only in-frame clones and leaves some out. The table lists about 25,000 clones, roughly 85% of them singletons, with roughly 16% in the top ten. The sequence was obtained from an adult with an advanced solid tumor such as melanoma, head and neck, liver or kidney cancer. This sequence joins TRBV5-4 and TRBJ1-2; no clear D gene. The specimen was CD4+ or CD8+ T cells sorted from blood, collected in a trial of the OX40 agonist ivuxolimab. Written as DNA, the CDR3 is TGTGCCAGCAGCTTGAGGGTTTCGGATCTCAGTGGCTACACCTTC. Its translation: CASSLRVSDLSGYTF.